The 2 T cell receptor beta chains below all came from one sample that was sequenced in a study of blood T cell repertoires in COVID-19. Sequencing used immunoSEQ multiplex PCR; TCRdb keeps in-frame clones, though not all of them. This table has approximately 200,000 clones, about 88% appearing once. The sequencing input was peripheral blood. The source of these receptors is a man in his forties with acute or convalescent COVID-19.

On this clone itself: Compared with germline, one end of the junction differs, possibly owing to a read error. This chain links TRBV7-9 with TRBJ1-5; D is ambiguous. The CDR3 spans 13 residues. Germline V gives CDR1 SEHNR, CDR2 FQNEAQ (reference sequence). The CDR3 here is CASSSTDNQSQHF. DNA for the CDR3: TGTGCCAGCAGCTCGACCGACAATCAGTCCCAGCATTTT.

The chain joins TRBV18 to TRBJ1-2, with D perhaps TRBD1 (5 bases). CDR1 is KGHSH, CDR2 LQKENI, per germline. This CDR3 spans 17 amino acids. Trimming cost V 0 bases and J 5 bases, with 19 bases left between them. The CDR3 bases are TGTGCCAGCTCACCACCAACATCAGGGCGACCCCAATATGGCTACACCTTC. Translated, it gives CASSPPTSGRPQYGYTF.